This T cell receptor (beta chain) derives from a study of blood T cell repertoires in COVID-19. This study enrolled people aged 18 to 89 from approximately 24 US geographic areas. Participants had their cohort set by participant-reported clinical history. The V and J ends lost 0 bases and 2 bases respectively, with 9 bases between them. The CDR3 has 15 residues. Germline CDR1 reads SGHNT; CDR2 reads YYREEE (reference sequence). Authors' analysis steps: From reference gene primer amplification, estimates of nucleated cell counts were derived. Clones were read by immunoSEQ multiplex PCR, and TCRdb kept only the in-frame ones, dropping some. The DNA gave D and trimming, while V, J and clone size come from that table. The sample lists roughly 230,000 clones, approximately 80% occurring once.

This sequence joins TRBV5-4 and TRBJ2-1; D might be TRBD1 (5 bases). Sequencing was carried out using PBMCs or T cells enriched from blood (not recorded which). The source of this sequence is a woman in her fifties or sixties who had recovered from COVID-19. The CDR3 protein is CASSLELRAYNEQFF. The CDR3 region has the DNA TGTGCCAGCAGCTTGGAACTCAGGGCCTACAATGAGCAGTTCTTC. Complete variable domain (other parts from reference TRBV5-4 and TRBJ2-1): ETGVTQSPTHLIKTRGQQVTLRCSSQSGHNTVSWYQQALGQGPQFIFQYYREEENGRGNFPPRFSGLQFPNYSSELNVNALELDDSALYLCASSLELRAYNEQFFGPGTRLTVL.